Following are 26 T cell receptor beta chains from one sample sequenced in a study of lymphopenia after photon versus proton radiotherapy. Data came from immunoSEQ multiplex PCR; TCRdb stores just in-frame clones and leaves some out. The repertoire has roughly 57,000 clones, about 86% of them found once; the top ten carry less than 35%. Here the sequenced sample was peripheral blood, taken from a patient treated with photon-based radiotherapy. The receptors shown here come from a man aged 50-59 years with gastric cancer.

This chain joins TRBV7-6 and TRBJ2-1, with TRBD2 identical over 14 bases. This CDR3 is built from 21 residues. V was pared by 1 base and J by 8 bases, with 19 bases of the junction left unmatched. CDR1 is SGHVS, CDR2 FNYEAQ, per germline. The CDR3, as DNA: TGTGCCAGCAGCTTAGTATCCGGGACTAGCGGGAGACTTTCGTGGATGGATGAGCAGTTCTTC. Translated: CASSLVSGTSGRLSWMDEQFF.

The chain links TRBV18 to TRBJ2-7, with D perhaps TRBD1 (6 bases). The V and J ends lost 6 bases and 6 bases respectively, with 18 bases between them. The CDR3 has 14 amino acids. The germline gives CDR1 KGHSH, CDR2 LQKENI. The CDR3 DNA is TGTGCCAGCTCGACAGACAGGTTGGGGTCCGAGCAGTACTTC. Translated, it gives CASSTDRLGSEQYF.

V usage is TRBV11-2 and J usage is TRBJ2-7; D unclear. The CDR3 length is 16 residues. CDR1 and CDR2 (germline): SGHAT, FQNNGV. V lost 5 bases and J 2 bases, leaving 19 bases between the germline ends. CDR3 coding DNA: TGTGCCAGCAGCCCCTGGTGGGTAGCAGGAACCTACGAGCAGTACTTC. Residues: CASSPWWVAGTYEQYF. Drawing the rest from reference TRBV11-2 and TRBJ2-7, the complete variable domain is EAGVAQSPRYKIIEKRQSVAFWCNPISGHATLYWYQQILGQGPKLLIQFQNNGVVDDSQLPKDRFSAERLKGVDSTLKIQPAKLEDSAVYLCASSPWWVAGTYEQYFGPGTRLTVT.

The chain joins TRBV6-7 to TRBJ2-7; 10 bases are shared with TRBD2. TRBV6-7 is an ORF; its function is uncertain. The CDR3 loop spans 15 amino acids. Trimming removed 5 bases from V and 3 bases from J; junction bases left unmatched: 7. CDR3 loop: CASSPGTSVYYEQYF. CDR3 sequence (DNA): TGTGCCAGCAGTCCCGGGACTAGCGTTTACTACGAGCAGTACTTC.

V gene TRBV7-2 combines with J gene TRBJ2-1; TRBD2 is a possible D gene (6 bases). The CDR3 is 13 residues long. The germline CDR1 and CDR2 sequences are SGHTA and FQGNSA. Between the trimmed V and J ends, which lost 4 bases and 4 bases, there was a span of 8 bases. For the CDR3, the DNA is TGTGCCAGCAGCTGGGAGGTTTACAATGAGCAGTTCTTC. As protein: CASSWEVYNEQFF. Combining the CDR3 with reference TRBV7-2 and TRBJ2-1 gives the whole variable domain GAGVSQSPSNKVTEKGKDVELRCDPISGHTALYWYRQSLGQGLEFLIYFQGNSAPDKSGLPSDRFSAERTGGSVSTLTIQRTQQEDSAVYLCASSWEVYNEQFFGPGTRLTVL.

The chain links TRBV6-1 to TRBJ1-5; D is possibly TRBD1 (6 bases). The germline V gene has CDR1 MNHNS and CDR2 SASEGT. CDR3 length: 14 residues. V lost 2 bases and J 6 bases, leaving 11 bases between the germline ends. The CDR3 loop reads CASSERGGTQPQHF. In DNA form, the CDR3 reads TGTGCCAGCAGTGAAAGGGGGGGGACTCAGCCCCAGCATTTT.

This chain connects TRBV28 to TRBJ1-5; D is perhaps TRBD1 (5 bases). The CDR3 sequence is 15 residues long. V dropped 8 bases and J dropped 1 base, with 15 bases sitting between them. Germline V gives CDR1 MDHEN, CDR2 SYDVKM. The CDR3 bases are TGTGCCAGCCTTCTTCGGGGCAGGAGCAATCAGCCCCAGCATTTT. Translated: CASLLRGRSNQPQHF.

The chain employs TRBV5-1 and TRBJ2-2; no definite D call. Germline-derived CDR1 and CDR2 are SGHRS and YFSETQ. Trimming removed 0 bases from V and 6 bases from J, with 6 bases in between. The CDR3 sequence is 13 residues long. CDR3 loop: CASSLEGSGELFF. The CDR3 bases are TGCGCCAGCAGCTTGGAAGGATCCGGGGAGCTGTTTTTT.

The chain links TRBV27 to TRBJ1-1, with 8 bases matching TRBD1. Germline V CDR1 and CDR2: MNHEY, SMNVEV (reference sequence). The length of the CDR3 is 15 residues. The J segment lost 5 bases and the V segment lost 5 bases, leaving 10 bases of the junction unmatched. CDR3 loop: CASSPTTGAGTEAFF. CDR3 nucleotides: TGTGCCAGCAGTCCAACGACAGGGGCTGGGACTGAAGCTTTCTTT.

The CDR3 region has the DNA TGTGCCAGCAGTCCTCGTTCCGATACGCAGTATTTT. It specifies CASSPRSDTQYF. This chain joins TRBV27 and TRBJ2-3; D uncertain. V lost 5 bases and J 6 bases, leaving 9 bases between the germline ends. CDR3 length: 12 amino acids. Germline CDR1 and CDR2: MNHEY and SMNVEV (reference sequence).

The chain uses TRBV5-6 and TRBJ1-5; tentatively, D is TRBD1 (5 bases). CDR1 and CDR2 from the germline V gene are SGHDT and YYEEEE. The CDR3 extends over 17 amino acids. The V end was cut by 4 bases, the J end by 3 bases, with 20 bases between. The CDR3, as DNA: TGTGCCAGCAGCCTGCTAGGGGCCGGGGGAGTCAATCAGCCCCAGCATTTT. Its protein is CASSLLGAGGVNQPQHF.

This chain uses TRBV18 with TRBJ2-3, with a weak D call TRBD1 (5 bases). The CDR3 is made up of 15 amino acids. CDR1 and CDR2 (germline): KGHSH, LQKENI. V was cut by 3 bases and J by 0 bases, with 10 bases left in between. The CDR3 DNA reads as TGTGCCAGCTCACCGCTACAGGCCAGCACAGATACGCAGTATTTT. Protein: CASSPLQASTDTQYF.

The chain is built from TRBV14 and TRBJ2-7; 7 bases are shared with TRBD1. The trim removed 0 bases at V and 5 bases at J, leaving 10 bases unmatched. The CDR3 extends over 16 amino acids. Germline V gives CDR1 SGHDN, CDR2 FVKESK. The CDR3 sequence is CASSQDLGQVVNEQYF. For the CDR3, the DNA is TGTGCCAGCAGCCAAGATCTAGGACAGGTAGTGAACGAGCAGTACTTC.

The rearrangement joins TRBV29-1 to TRBJ2-5; D is possibly TRBD2 (5 bases). Matching the DNA end better, TRBJ2-7 makes the J call doubtful. The CDR3 has 14 residues. Germline V gene lookup returns CDR1 SQVTM and CDR2 ANQGSEA. Here the CDR3 reads CSVEDRASGFEQYF. Written as DNA, the CDR3 is TGCAGCGTTGAAGATCGGGCTTCGGGGTTCGAGCAGTACTTC.

This chain links TRBV14 with TRBJ2-1; perhaps TRBD2 as D (5 bases). The germline V gene has CDR1 SGHDN and CDR2 FVKESK. Trimming cost V 3 bases and J 1 base, with 7 bases left between them. CDR3 length equals 14 residues. CDR3 DNA sequence: TGTGCCAGCAGCCAGGAGCGGTCCTACAATGAGCAGTTCTTC. Protein sequence: CASSQERSYNEQFF.

V usage is TRBV27 and J usage is TRBJ2-2, with 9 positions matching TRBD2. There are 15 residues in the CDR3. Germline CDR1 reads MNHEY; CDR2 reads SMNVEV (reference sequence). The trim removed 6 bases at V and 4 bases at J, leaving 6 bases unmatched. The CDR3 nucleotides are TGTGCCAGCAGGCGGGAGGGCCAAGTCACCGGGGAGCTGTTTTTT. Translating it yields CASRREGQVTGELFF.

The V call is TRBV5-6, the J call TRBJ2-1; the match to TRBD2 covers 8 bases. The V gene end was trimmed by 5 bases and the J gene end by 4 bases; junction bases not matched to a gene: 5. Germline V CDR1 and CDR2: SGHDT, YYEEEE. This CDR3 is built from 14 residues. As DNA, the CDR3 is TGTGCCAGCAGGCCCGGGACTAGATACAATGAGCAGTTCTTC. This gives the protein CASRPGTRYNEQFF.

Comment on this clone: One end of the junction is discordant with germline, which a read error may explain. This chain connects TRBV5-4 to TRBJ2-5, with TRBD1 identical over 11 bases. Per the germline V gene, CDR1 is SGHNT and CDR2 is YYREEE (reference sequence). The length of the CDR3 is 14 residues. CDR3 in amino acids: CASRLGQGEETQYF. The DNA for the CDR3 is TGTGCCAGCAGATTGGGACAGGGGGAAGAGACCCAGTACTTC.

The V and J genes are TRBV10-3 and TRBJ2-7; tentatively, D is TRBD1 (6 bases). This CDR3 has 13 residues. Per germline, CDR1 ENHRY and CDR2 SYGVKD. V shed 2 bases and J shed 5 bases, with 10 bases lying between them. The CDR3 protein is CAISEPDRNEQYF. The CDR3 bases are TGTGCCATCAGTGAGCCCGACAGGAACGAGCAGTACTTC.

The rearrangement links TRBV6-5 to TRBJ1-4, with D unclear. V lost 4 bases and J 0 bases, leaving 3 bases between the germline ends. Germline V CDR1 and CDR2: MNHEY, SVGAGI. This CDR3 has 13 residues. This CDR3 is CASSSPTNEKLFF. CDR3 DNA: TGTGCCAGCAGTTCTCCAACTAATGAAAAACTGTTTTTT.

The chain combines TRBV19 with TRBJ1-5; D remains unclear. This CDR3 is built from 13 residues. The ends were cut back, 2 bases at V and 3 bases at J, with 5 bases in the middle. Looked up from germline, CDR1 is LNHDA and CDR2 is SQIVND (reference sequence). This CDR3 reads CASSISFNQPQHF. For the CDR3, the DNA is TGTGCCAGTAGTATAAGTTTCAATCAGCCCCAGCATTTT.

Here the CDR3 reads CASSLGDKSYEQYF. The CDR3, as DNA: TGTGCCAGCAGCTTAGGAGACAAATCCTACGAGCAGTACTTC. The V gene is TRBV11-3, the J gene TRBJ2-7; D is ambiguous. Trimming took 1 base from V and 1 from J, leaving 8 bases between them. Germline loops: CDR1 SGHNT, CDR2 YENEEA. CDR3 size: 14 residues.

This CDR3 is CASSRGGKNYNSPLHF. CDR3 nucleotide sequence: TGTGCCAGCAGCCGCGGGGGGAAGAACTATAATTCACCCCTCCACTTT. V and J are TRBV13 and TRBJ1-6, with D possibly matching TRBD1 (5 bases). CDR1 PRHDT and CDR2 FYEKMQ come from the germline V gene (reference sequence). The V end lost 5 bases, the J end lost 3 bases, and 14 bases lay between the germline ends. The CDR3 runs to 16 residues.

This clone was found a few times. The rearrangement uses TRBV5-8 and TRBJ2-5, with unresolved D. Germline CDR1 and CDR2: SGHTS and YDEGEE. CDR3 length equals 16 residues. V lost 7 bases and J 3 bases, leaving 22 bases between the germline ends. CDR3 DNA: TGTGCCAGCGGTTTCCCCCTTAGGTCAGGAGAAGAGACCCAGTACTTC. It encodes CASGFPLRSGEETQYF.

A word on this clone: An end of the junction differs from the germline gene, which may be a read error. This chain connects TRBV2 to TRBJ2-6; 8 bases align to TRBD2. Germline assignment: CDR1 SNHLY and CDR2 FYNNEI. The CDR3 totals 14 residues. In nucleotides, the CDR3 is TGTGCCGGCAGGCGGGGGGAAGGGGCCAACGTCCTGACTTTC. Translating it yields CAGRRGEGANVLTF.

The chain has TRBV28 and TRBJ1-1; 7 positions agree with TRBD1. CDR1 is MDHEN and CDR2 is SYDVKM in the germline V gene. This CDR3 has 16 residues. V lost 4 bases, J lost 0 bases, and 8 bases stayed unmatched. The CDR3 bases are TGTGCCAGCAGTTCCGTCTGGACAGGACTGAACACTGAAGCTTTCTTT. Protein sequence: CASSSVWTGLNTEAFF.